Detailed here is one TCR beta chain. Its antigen specificity is not known. Per-base qualities were not stored, and no clone one base away is much larger. V drops 9 bases and J drops 4 bases, leaving 13 bases in between. There are 13 amino acids in the CDR3, from cysteine to phenylalanine inclusive. The kept DNA is CDR3 alone, 39 bases in frame from the first base. The cohort was made up of approximately 670 healthy bone marrow donors. At the time of sampling, all cohort members were nominally healthy, though unrecorded immune exposures were likely present. The donor tested CMV seropositive and was one of the 289 seropositive cohort members. Each donor provided a peripheral blood sample, and peripheral blood mononuclear cells were used for TCR beta sequencing. Genomic DNA extraction from the blood cell samples was performed with the Qiagen DNeasy Blood Extraction Kit. This specimen comes from a study of cytomegalovirus exposure and HLA in healthy donors (dated by TCRdb to about 2017). Background on the whole study: According to an earlier analysis of around 600 of the donors, about 170 million T cells yielded 117 million unique TCR beta sequences and about 280 Gb of sequence data. An early release covering just under 650 HLA-typed donors comprised roughly 300 gigabases of sequencing data and tens of millions of unique TCR sequences. Among the approximately 400 genotyped donors, about 83% belonged to the genetic ancestry cluster associated with self-reported Caucasian donors. The study aimed to test whether cataloging public T cell receptors could reveal signatures of past pathogen exposure. The study profiled the T cell repertoires of hundreds of subjects by immunosequencing and related them to cytomegalovirus serostatus. In addition to the first cohort of approximately 650 subjects, a separate validation cohort of 120 different subjects was used. The study combined high-throughput TCR immunosequencing, statistical association of individual TCRs with disease status, and machine learning to predict cytomegalovirus infection status. A later analysis re-analyzed previously published TCR beta repertoires from roughly 600 donors and added high-resolution HLA genotyping to study TCR occurrence patterns. The later analysis used no new phenotypic data to find candidate immune exposures, relying instead on TCR beta sequences and their occurrence across donors. An earlier analysis of several hundred of the donors applied high-throughput TCR beta sequencing to assess whether each TCR beta V gene segment acted as functional or pseudogenic. Donor age, sex, ethnicity and CMV serostatus were compiled together with the repertoire data. A later genetic analysis used genome-wide SNP genotypes for about 55% of the 666 donors, treating that subset as a discovery cohort. All discovery cohort repertoires had been generated using a single sequencing platform. Both class I and class II loci were covered by HLA typing, at four-digit resolution. The number of typed donors differed by locus: about 620-640 for A, B, C, DRB1 and DQB1; approximately 520 for DQA1; around 610 for DPA1; and roughly 470 for DPB1. Because of strong linkage in the cohort, 5 or 6 DR-DQ haplotypes were treated as single units for association and clustering. Among several hundred genotyped donors of the cohort, an average of roughly 230,000 unique TCR beta nucleotide sequences was sequenced per donor, of which about 20% were non-productive.

Study-wide conclusions, independent of this receptor: The 87-base-pair reads could not distinguish some IMGT-functional V segments, including TRBV6-2 and TRBV6-3, so those segments were excluded. Most CMV-associated TCR beta chains appeared to be HLA-restricted in a later analysis, and the HLA associations seemed to be driven largely by CMV exposure. Most TCR sequences were observed very rarely across donors, whereas some public TCRs were present in many individuals. At a false discovery rate of 0.05, a later analysis linked 15,000 to 20,000 TCR beta sequences to specific HLA alleles. When HLA alleles, especially DR and DQ, strongly co-occurred, attributing TCR associations to individual alleles was difficult. The earlier analysis of approximately 540 of the donors excluded seventeen rarely observed V segments, including chromosome 9 orphons, because counts were too low. In a later analysis, HLA-associated TCR beta chains were found to be more clonally expanded and to have lower generation probabilities than equally common non-associated chains. CMV serostatus was the only immune exposure information available for the cohort. The presence/absence analyses assumed that sequencing depth was roughly uniform across donors, and that assumption may not be true. In a later genetic analysis, fewer N-insertions in productive TCRs were reported among donors in an Asian-associated ancestry cluster than the approximately 630-donor mean. In a later analysis, several top co-occurrence clusters were reported to appear linked to parvovirus B19, influenza, CMV and Epstein-Barr virus. In a later genetic analysis, a missense DCLRE1C variant was associated with V-gene and J-gene trimming of TCR beta chains, and the association was replicated in an independent cohort. Because HLA typing was unavailable for some donors at each locus, only the typed subset was used in association tests. A total of fewer than 200 TCR beta chains were listed by the study as associated with cytomegalovirus. Cytomegalovirus status was reported to be diagnosed by the classifier with high specificity and sensitivity in both the original and validation cohorts. Correlated functional status among segregating V segments might be attributable to linkage disequilibrium, but an unknown experimental factor could not be ruled out. Broadly in line with IMGT annotations, most TCR beta V segments showed up in productive rearrangements about 87% or about 30% of the time in an earlier analysis of some 590 of the donors. The authors suggested that the approach could potentially be generalized to other disease states and immunological phenotypes. In a later analysis, TCR association rates were found to vary across HLA loci, with the most associated TCRs seen for DRB1 alleles and the fewest for HLA-C alleles. A further reported finding was that TCR beta sequences accurately predicted the HLA-A and HLA-B alleles for most subjects in the first cohort. A few of the identified cytomegalovirus-associated TCR beta chains were confirmed in vitro to be specific for cytomegalovirus antigens. The sequencing pipeline was judged likely to have produced a cluster of highly shared sequence variants as a technical artifact. In this cohort, only TCR beta chains were sequenced, and detectable features were limited by the absence of alpha or paired-chain data.

The library relied on the immunoSEQ multiplex PCR assay. A mixture of 60 forward primers for TCR Vbeta segments and 13 reverse primers for TCR Jbeta segments was used in the multiplex PCR. A multiplex PCR assay on genomic DNA amplified the CDR3 region of rearranged TCR beta genes. Amplified TCR beta libraries were sequenced as 87-base-pair reads on the Illumina HiSeq System. On the authors' methods: Across the 700 or so repertoires, a later analysis counted approximately 75 million unique TCR beta chains, roughly 11 million of which were shared by at least two donors. Raw reads were error-corrected and collapsed into unique sequences with a nearest-neighbor algorithm that merged closely related sequences to remove PCR and sequencing errors. Alignment of CDR3 sequences to IMGT reference sequences was used to assign V, D and J gene segments. For a sequence to be retained, a match of at least six nucleotides to both a V gene segment and a J gene segment was required. A rearrangement counted as productive if the CDR3 had no stop codons and remained in frame with V and J, and every other rearrangement counted as non-productive. CDR3 was defined by IMGT convention, running from the second conserved V-encoded cysteine to the conserved J-encoded phenylalanine. Sequences without an unambiguous match to a single V gene segment were excluded from the earlier analysis of several hundred of the donors. An earlier analysis of 500 to 700 of the donors classified V segments as functional when productive rearrangements were above 56.7% and as segregating when the standard deviation between donors was above 5%. A statistical classification framework was built for diagnosing cytomegalovirus status from the catalog of TCR beta chain sequences. A later analysis assigned V and J genes by comparing TCR nucleotide sequences with IMGT/GENE-DB human TR gene sequences. In a later analysis, CDR3 sequences and most-parsimonious VDJ recombination scenarios were assigned using the TCRdist pipeline. In a later analysis, every TCR beta chain was defined by the combination of its CDR3 amino acid sequence and its V-gene family, and reads without a unique V-gene family were dropped. A later analysis removed over 500 highly shared, low-generation-probability nucleotide sequences to deal with suspected cross-contamination and a sequencing artifact. For each public chain, a later analysis derived a clonal expansion index from normalized ranks of inferred template counts within each repertoire. In a later analysis, generation probabilities were computed using a VDJ recombination model fitted to out-of-frame rearrangements, and the results were checked against IGoR. In a later analysis, hypergeometric tests were used to score TCR-TCR, TCR-HLA and TCR-CMV co-occurrence, with a repertoire-size bias correction applied to TCR pairs. False discovery rates were estimated in a later analysis by permuting HLA or CMV assignments 20 times. In a later analysis, co-occurring TCRs were grouped with DBSCAN, and TCRdist sequence similarity was added when clustering was performed within HLA-allele-positive subsets. Repertoires with fewer than 30,000 or more than 120,000 public chains were left out of co-occurrence clustering, as were five repertoires with anomalous nucleotide sharing. TCRdb stores this immuneACCESS table with in-frame sequences only. Part of the clones is absent; in the studies checked, under half of the shortfall reflects unresolved V genes, and no reason is known for the rest. Clone size and V and J calls were adopted from that table, with D and trimming inferred from the DNA. For this sample the table gives 150,000 to 200,000 clones, of which approximately 77% were detected only once. Of the sample, 7% to 9% falls within the top ten clones.

The chain is made from TRBV23-1 and TRBJ2-1; perhaps TRBD1 is the D gene, with 6 bases matching. TRBV23-1 is marked as an open reading frame, function uncertain. Sequenced sample: PBMCs. The TCR sequence derives from a male donor in good health and CMV-seropositive. At the DNA level, the sequence is TGCGCCAGTGGTAGGACAGCTTACAATGAGCAGTTCTTC. It encodes CASGRTAYNEQFF.